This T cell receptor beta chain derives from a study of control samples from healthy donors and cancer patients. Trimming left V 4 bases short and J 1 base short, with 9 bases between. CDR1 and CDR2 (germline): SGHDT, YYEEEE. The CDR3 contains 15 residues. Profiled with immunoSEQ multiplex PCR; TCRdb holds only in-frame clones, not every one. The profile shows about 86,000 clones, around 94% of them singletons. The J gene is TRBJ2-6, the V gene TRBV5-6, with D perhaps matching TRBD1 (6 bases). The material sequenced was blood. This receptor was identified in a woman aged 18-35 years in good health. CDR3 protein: CASSPDRSGANVLTF. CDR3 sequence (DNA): TGTGCCAGCAGCCCAGACAGGTCTGGGGCCAACGTCCTGACTTTC.